This TCR beta chain is from a study of control samples from healthy donors and cancer patients. The CDR3 totals 12 residues. Between the trimmed V and J ends, which lost 2 bases and 6 bases, there was a span of 7 bases. Germline CDR1 SEHNR, CDR2 FQNEAQ (reference sequence). Clones were read by immunoSEQ multiplex PCR, and TCRdb kept only the in-frame ones, dropping some. The sample has about 84,000 clones; 91% are singletons. The specimen sequenced was blood. The chain combines TRBV7-9 with TRBJ2-5, with D hard to call. This receptor was taken from a man aged 45-60 years in good health. The CDR3 is CASSLSAQTQYF. CDR3 nucleotide sequence: TGTGCCAGCAGCTTATCGGCTCAGACCCAGTACTTC. The complete variable domain, with remaining parts taken from reference TRBV7-9 and TRBJ2-5, reads DTGVSQNPRHKITKRGQNVTFRCDPISEHNRLYWYRQTLGQGPEFLTYFQNEAQLEKSRLLSDRFSAERPKGSFSTLEIQRTEQGDSAMYLCASSLSAQTQYFGPGTRLLVL.